Below are 24 T cell receptor beta chains sequenced from a single sample in a study of control samples from healthy donors and cancer patients. The repertoire was sequenced with immunoSEQ multiplex PCR; TCRdb's copy has only in-frame clones and lacks some. The sample holds 20,000 to 30,000 clones, about nine tenths seen once. The sequenced sample was PBMCs. These TCRs come from a man in his fifties or sixties with lung cancer.

The rearrangement joins TRBV9 to TRBJ2-1; 11 bases are shared with TRBD1. With 3 bases clipped from V and 6 bases from J, the junction kept 8 bases outside the gene matches. CDR1 is SGDLS and CDR2 is YYNGEE in the germline V gene. The CDR3 spans 16 residues. The CDR3 loop reads CASSDSPGTGGNEQFF. The CDR3 bases are TGTGCCAGCAGCGACTCGCCCGGGACAGGGGGCAATGAGCAGTTCTTC.

The V gene is TRBV20-1, the J gene TRBJ2-7; D is undetermined. Trimming shortened V by 3 bases and J by 2 bases, and 11 bases separated the two germline ends. The germline V gene has CDR1 DFQATT and CDR2 SNEGSKA (reference sequence). This CDR3 spans 13 amino acids. CDR3 amino acids: CSASFDRPYEQYF. For the CDR3, the DNA is TGCAGTGCTAGTTTCGACCGTCCCTACGAGCAGTACTTC.

The gene calls are TRBV18 and TRBJ2-1; D not certain. CDR1 is KGHSH and CDR2 is LQKENI in the germline V gene. V was cut by 2 bases and J by 4 bases, with 12 bases left in between. The CDR3 is 15 amino acids. CDR3 protein: CASSPGLGPYNEQFF. The CDR3 DNA sequence: TGTGCCAGCTCACCAGGGTTAGGCCCTTACAATGAGCAGTTCTTC.

The chain carries TRBV19 and TRBJ1-1; a weak D match, TRBD1 (6 bases). The V gene's germline CDR1 is LNHDA and CDR2 SQIVND (reference sequence). The CDR3 length is 15 residues. V was pared by 7 bases and J by 6 bases, with 21 bases between. The CDR3 loop is CASTLEGGAMAEAFF. CDR3 coding DNA: TGTGCCAGTACCTTAGAGGGGGGAGCAATGGCTGAAGCTTTCTTT.

The chain uses TRBV5-1 and TRBJ2-7, with D maybe TRBD1 (6 bases). Germline CDR1 SGHRS, CDR2 YFSETQ. The CDR3 has 12 residues. V shed 4 bases and J shed 3 bases, with 8 bases lying between them. The CDR3 DNA is TGCGCCAGCAGCCGGGACAACTACGAGCAGTACTTC. Encoded protein: CASSRDNYEQYF.

This clone appeared a single time. The chain links TRBV4-1 to TRBJ2-1; D is ambiguous. Trimming removed 4 bases from V and 8 bases from J, with 15 bases in between. The CDR3 length is 14 residues. Germline loops: CDR1 MGHRA, CDR2 YSYEKL. In DNA form, the CDR3 reads TGCGCCAGCAGCCTAAGGCCAGGTTTGGATGAGCAGTTCTTC. As protein: CASSLRPGLDEQFF.

This clone was seen a single time. The chain recombines TRBV10-3 with TRBJ2-5, with a possible D match to TRBD2 (6 bases). The CDR3 loop spans 15 amino acids. CDR1 is ENHRY, CDR2 SYGVKD, per germline. V was shortened by 6 bases and J by 2 bases, with 16 bases between the two germline ends. Written as DNA, the CDR3 is TGTGCCATCAGGGAGGGACGGAGAGAACAAGAGACCCAGTACTTC. Translating it yields CAIREGRREQETQYF.

The chain has TRBV18 and TRBJ2-3, with D possibly TRBD1 on 6 matching bases. This CDR3 is 13 amino acids long. Germline V lookup: CDR1 KGHSH, CDR2 LQKENI. Deletions cut 6 bases from V and 9 bases from J, with 16 bases between. The CDR3 spells CASSSRMQGTQYF. Written as DNA, the CDR3 is TGTGCCAGCTCTTCAAGAATGCAGGGGACGCAGTATTTT.

V and J are TRBV6-2 or TRBV6-3 and TRBJ1-1, with no clear D. The CDR3 is 17 residues long. V lost 0 bases and J 1 base, leaving 15 bases between the germline ends. Germline-derived CDR1 and CDR2 are MNHEY and SVGEGT. In DNA form, the CDR3 reads TGTGCCAGCAGTTACTCCGATTGGGAGGGCCCGAACACTGAAGCTTTCTTT. Protein sequence: CASSYSDWEGPNTEAFF.

This clone has just a few counts. The J gene is TRBJ1-2, the V gene TRBV27; weak D call: TRBD1 (6 bases). The CDR3 contains 17 residues. Germline CDR1 reads MNHEY; CDR2 reads SMNVEV (reference sequence). Trimming pared 3 bases from V and 2 bases from J, leaving 19 bases between. CDR3 amino acids: CASSLTGPGPTNYGYTF. CDR3 in DNA: TGTGCCAGCAGTTTGACAGGCCCTGGCCCGACCAACTATGGCTACACCTTC.

V is TRBV7-3 and J is TRBJ2-5; TRBD2 matches at 10 bases. The CDR3 has 16 residues. V shed 5 bases and J 5 bases; nucleotides not matched to a gene: 11. Germline CDR1 SGHTA, CDR2 FQGTGA. This CDR3 is CASSPGGLAGVETQYF. As DNA, the CDR3 is TGTGCCAGCAGCCCAGGAGGGCTAGCGGGGGTGGAGACCCAGTACTTC.

The rearrangement links TRBV7-3 to TRBJ2-2; D is unclear. Trimming left V 5 bases short and J 6 bases short, with 7 bases between. This CDR3 is built from 12 residues. CDR1 SGHTA and CDR2 FQGTGA come from the germline V gene. The CDR3 coding sequence is TGTGCCAGCAGCCCCCGCGCCGGGGAGCTGTTTTTT. It yields the protein CASSPRAGELFF.

The gene calls are TRBV28 and TRBJ1-2; D unclear. The germline CDR1 and CDR2 sequences are MDHEN and SYDVKM. The CDR3 is 15 residues long. V was cut by 8 bases and J by 4 bases, with 20 bases left in between. The CDR3 region is CASQKGGSSSYGYTF. The CDR3 bases are TGTGCCAGCCAGAAGGGAGGGAGTAGTAGCTATGGCTACACCTTC.

The CDR3 region has the DNA TGTGCCACCCAGGACAGGGAGGGTGAAAAACTGTTTTTT. It codes for CATQDREGEKLFF. The genes are TRBV7-9 and TRBJ1-4, with 8 nucleotides matching TRBD1. With V trimmed by 10 bases and J by 7 bases, 8 bases remained unmatched. CDR1 is SEHNR, CDR2 FQNEAQ, per germline (reference sequence). The CDR3 totals 13 residues.

Concerning this clone itself: The germline gene is not matched at one end of the junction; a read error may be the cause. This CDR3 reads CASSLTRGDRGLF. The CDR3 nucleotides are TGTGCCAGCAGCTTAACGCGGGGGGACAGGGGGCTTTTT. The rearrangement links TRBV7-8 to TRBJ1-1, with TRBD1 identical over 12 bases. Germline V gene lookup returns CDR1 SGHVS and CDR2 FQNEAQ. The CDR3 consists of 13 residues.

The CDR3: CASSFSQGGRTEAFF. CDR3 nucleotides: TGTGCCAGCAGTTTTTCCCAGGGAGGAAGGACTGAAGCTTTCTTT. This chain uses TRBV27 with TRBJ1-1, with D possibly matching TRBD1 (5 bases). Between the trimmed V and J ends, which lost 3 bases and 5 bases, there was a span of 16 bases. The CDR3 is 15 amino acids. The germline V gene has CDR1 MNHEY and CDR2 SMNVEV (reference sequence).

The V gene is TRBV28, the J gene TRBJ1-1; 7 bases are a match to TRBD1. V gave up 6 bases and J gave up 11 bases; unmatched junction bases: 15. In germline, CDR1 is MDHEN, CDR2 SYDVKM. The length of the CDR3 is 14 residues. The CDR3, as DNA: TGTGCCAGCAGGGACGGTACAGGGGTCGGAGGGGCTTTCTTT. This gives the protein CASRDGTGVGGAFF.

The chain uses TRBV2 and TRBJ2-5, with D maybe TRBD1 (6 bases). CDR1 is SNHLY, CDR2 FYNNEI, per germline. V was cut by 6 bases and J by 7 bases, with 21 bases left in between. This CDR3 has 15 amino acids. The CDR3 nucleotides read TGTGCCAGCAGAAATAACAGGGCTTGGGCTGGGACCCAGTACTTC. Translating it yields CASRNNRAWAGTQYF.

The chain links TRBV7-3 to TRBJ1-6, with TRBD1 as a possible D gene (5 bases). Germline CDR1 reads SGHTA; CDR2 reads FQGTGA. This CDR3 is 13 amino acids long. Trimming pared 8 bases from V and 9 bases from J, leaving 14 bases between. CDR3 region: CASGPGTGSPLHF. The CDR3 region has the DNA TGTGCCAGCGGGCCAGGGACGGGTTCACCCCTCCACTTT. Looking up the rest from reference TRBV7-3 and TRBJ1-6 gives the full variable domain: GAGVSQTPSNKVTEKGKYVELRCDPISGHTALYWYRQSLGQGPEFLIYFQGTGAADDSGLPNDRFFAVRPEGSVSTLKIQRTERGDSAVYLCASGPGTGSPLHFGNGTRLTVT.

V usage is TRBV11-2 and J usage is TRBJ1-2, with TRBD1 as a possible D gene (6 bases). The CDR3 sequence is 14 residues long. Germline V gene data show CDR1 as SGHAT and CDR2 as FQNNGV. V lost 2 bases and J 6 bases, leaving 13 bases between the germline ends. CDR3 sequence reads: CASSLSWGANGYTF. CDR3 DNA: TGTGCCAGCAGCTTATCATGGGGGGCCAATGGCTACACCTTC.

The chain joins TRBV15 to TRBJ1-3, with D perhaps TRBD1 (6 bases). CDR1 is LNHNV, CDR2 YYDKDF, per germline (reference sequence). The CDR3 has 16 residues. Trimming shortened V by 0 bases and J by 2 bases, and 11 bases separated the two germline ends. The DNA of the CDR3 is TGTGCCACCAGCAGAGATAGAGCAGGGGCTGGAAACACCATATATTTT. Amino acid sequence: CATSRDRAGAGNTIYF.

V gene TRBV18 combines with J gene TRBJ1-6; 11 bases match TRBD1. Germline loops: CDR1 KGHSH, CDR2 LQKENI. The CDR3 is 16 residues long. V lost 2 bases and J lost 7; bases outside the gene matches: 4. CDR3 DNA: TGTGCCAGCTCACCAGGGACAGGGGGAGCCAATTCACCCCTCCACTTT. This sequence encodes CASSPGTGGANSPLHF. The whole variable domain, filled in from reference TRBV18 and TRBJ1-6, reads NAGVMQNPRHLVRRRGQEARLRCSPMKGHSHVYWYRQLPEEGLKFMVYLQKENIIDESGMPKERFSAEFPKEGPSILRIQQVVRGDSAAYFCASSPGTGGANSPLHFGNGTRLTVT.

The sample holds a few counts of this clone. This chain connects TRBV5-1 to TRBJ2-3; TRBD1 aligns across 12 bases. Losses at the gene ends were 7 bases for V and 0 bases for J; bases not matched to a gene: 6. This CDR3 is built from 16 residues. In germline, CDR1 is SGHRS, CDR2 YFSETQ. DNA of the CDR3: TGCGCCAGCGGGAGGGACAGGGGGCTAAGCACAGATACGCAGTATTTT. Translation gives CASGRDRGLSTDTQYF.

This clone was counted once. The chain links TRBV6-5 to TRBJ1-2, with 8 bases that match TRBD1. Germline values: CDR1 MNHEY, CDR2 SVGAGI. The CDR3 runs 15 residues. V shed 7 bases, J shed 7 bases, and the junction held 14 bases outside the gene matches. The CDR3 is CASTLAGGGGLGYTF. In nucleotides, the CDR3 is TGTGCCAGCACCTTGGCAGGGGGCGGGGGTCTTGGCTACACCTTC.